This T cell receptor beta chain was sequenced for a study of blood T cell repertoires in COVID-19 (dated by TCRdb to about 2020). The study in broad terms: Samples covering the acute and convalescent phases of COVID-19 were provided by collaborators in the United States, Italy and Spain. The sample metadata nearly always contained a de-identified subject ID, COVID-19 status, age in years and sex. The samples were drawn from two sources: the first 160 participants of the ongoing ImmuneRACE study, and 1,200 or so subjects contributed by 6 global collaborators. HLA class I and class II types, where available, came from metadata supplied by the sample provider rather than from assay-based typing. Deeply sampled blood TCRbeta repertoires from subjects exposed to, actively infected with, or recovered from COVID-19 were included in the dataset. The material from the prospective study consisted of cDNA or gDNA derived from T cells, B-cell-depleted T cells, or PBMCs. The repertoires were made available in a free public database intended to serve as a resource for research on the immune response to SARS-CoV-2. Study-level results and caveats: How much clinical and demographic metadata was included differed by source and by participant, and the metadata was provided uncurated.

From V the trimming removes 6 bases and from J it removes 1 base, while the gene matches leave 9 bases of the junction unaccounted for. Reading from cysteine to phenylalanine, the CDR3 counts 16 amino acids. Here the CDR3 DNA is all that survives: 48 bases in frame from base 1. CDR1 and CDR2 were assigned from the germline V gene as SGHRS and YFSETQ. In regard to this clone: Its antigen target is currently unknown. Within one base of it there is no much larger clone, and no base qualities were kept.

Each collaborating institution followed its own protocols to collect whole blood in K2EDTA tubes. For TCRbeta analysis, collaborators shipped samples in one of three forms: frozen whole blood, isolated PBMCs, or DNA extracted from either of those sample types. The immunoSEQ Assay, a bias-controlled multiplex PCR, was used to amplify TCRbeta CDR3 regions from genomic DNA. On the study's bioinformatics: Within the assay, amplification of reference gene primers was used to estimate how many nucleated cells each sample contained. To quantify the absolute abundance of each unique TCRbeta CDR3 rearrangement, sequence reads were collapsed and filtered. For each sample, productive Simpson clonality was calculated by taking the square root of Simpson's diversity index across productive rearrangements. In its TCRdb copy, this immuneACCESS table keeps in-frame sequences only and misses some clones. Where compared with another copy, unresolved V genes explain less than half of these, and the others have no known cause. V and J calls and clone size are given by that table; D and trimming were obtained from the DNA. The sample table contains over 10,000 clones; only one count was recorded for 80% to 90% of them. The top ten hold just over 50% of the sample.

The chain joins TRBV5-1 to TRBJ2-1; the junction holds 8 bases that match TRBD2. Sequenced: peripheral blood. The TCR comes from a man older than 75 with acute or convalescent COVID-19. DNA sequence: TGCGCCAGCATAGTGGGACTAGTAGGTTCCTACAATGAGCAGTTCTTC. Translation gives CASIVGLVGSYNEQFF.